This TCR beta chain was recovered during a study of cytomegalovirus exposure and HLA in healthy donors. Points from the study as a whole: There were a few CMV-associated chains whose specificity for CMV antigens was confirmed in vitro. The study designated 150 to 200 TCR beta chains cytomegalovirus-associated. In an earlier analysis, most TCR beta V segments were productive about 87% or about 30% of the time.

In regard to this clone: Its antigen remains unidentified.

Trimming removed 7 bases at V and 0 bases at J, with 19 bases between. The CDR3 is made up of 16 amino acids. CDR1 and CDR2 from the germline V gene are SGHRS and YFSETQ. PCR was performed using 60 Vbeta and 13 Jbeta primers. TCRdb's copy holds only in-frame clones and misses some; the assay was immunoSEQ multiplex PCR. The sample holds approximately 170,000 clones, 82% seen once. The sequence was collected from a male donor in good health and CMV-seronegative. The chain employs TRBV5-1 and TRBJ1-1; D is possibly TRBD1 (5 bases). Input material: PBMCs. CDR3 in DNA: TGCGCCAGCCGTATTTCCGGAACGGGGGTGAACACTGAAGCTTTCTTT. This sequence encodes CASRISGTGVNTEAFF.